This is a list of T cell receptor beta chains from one sample in a study of Ad26.COV2.S vaccination and SARS-CoV-2 variants. TCRdb's table, derived via immunoSEQ multiplex PCR, lists solely in-frame clones and lacks some. The sample has 440,000 or so clones, around 92% seen once. The specimen comprised peripheral blood, sampled in a trial of Ad26.COV2.S vaccine versus placebo. These receptors were taken from a person aged 18 to 59 who received the Ad26.COV2.S COVID-19 vaccine or a placebo. Each CDR3 is given with its conserved first and last residue. Fields, in order: D gene, clone size, V gene, J gene, CDR3 protein, CDR3 DNA. D genes are given only for firm matches. Only some rows state a clone size, as once, few, many or a class for expanded clones.

.	.	TRBV6-1	TRBJ2-2	CASSDQGWTGELFF	TGTGCCAGCAGTGATCAGGGATGGACCGGGGAGCTGTTTTTT
.	.	TRBV4-2	TRBJ2-3	CASSQGWAIQNTDTQYF	TGTGCCAGCAGCCAAGGTTGGGCCATCCAGAACACAGATACGCAGTATTTT
.	.	TRBV6-5	TRBJ2-7	CASSTPQGRHEQYF	TGTGCCAGCAGTACGCCGCAGGGGCGCCACGAGCAGTACTTC
.	.	TRBV12-3/TRBV12-4	TRBJ1-1	CASSLEVGAEAFF	TGTGCCAGCAGCTTGGAGGTAGGTGCTGAAGCTTTCTTT
.	.	TRBV2	TRBJ2-1	CASIITKDTSRSSYNEQFF	TGTGCCAGCATCATAACCAAGGACACCTCGAGAAGCTCCTACAATGAGCAGTTCTTC
.	.	TRBV30	TRBJ1-3	CAWALQGGNTIYF	TGTGCCTGGGCGCTGCAGGGGGGAAACACCATATATTTT
.	few	TRBV7-9	TRBJ2-7	CASSPLDRRVGEQYF	TGTGCCAGCAGCCCCCTGGATCGCAGGGTCGGCGAGCAGTACTTC
TRBD2	.	TRBV4-1	TRBJ2-3	CASSQEPSGGAGDTQYF	TGCGCCAGCAGCCAAGAGCCGAGCGGGGGGGCTGGAGATACGCAGTATTTT
.	.	TRBV27	TRBJ2-7	CASRLNPDGSYEQYF	TGTGCCAGCAGACTAAACCCGGACGGTTCCTACGAGCAGTACTTC
.	once	TRBV27	TRBJ2-7	CASSPTGQGYEQYF	TGTGCCAGCAGTCCTACGGGACAAGGGTACGAGCAGTACTTC
TRBD2	.	TRBV5-6	TRBJ2-3	CASSPVGTSGNLNTQYF	TGTGCCAGCAGCCCCGTCGGGACTAGCGGGAATTTAAATACGCAGTATTTT
.	.	TRBV6-2/TRBV6-3	TRBJ2-3	CASSYSGVSTDTQYF	TGTGCCAGCAGTTACTCGGGGGTTAGCACAGATACGCAGTATTTT
.	.	TRBV9	TRBJ1-2	CASSVTRERRDYGYTF	TGTGCCAGCAGCGTAACCAGGGAGAGACGCGACTATGGCTACACCTTC
.	.	TRBV3-1/TRBV3-2	TRBJ1-6	CASSHREGSPLHF	TGTGCCAGCAGCCACAGGGAGGGATCACCCCTCCACTTT